This TCR beta chain emerged from a study of blood T cell repertoires in COVID-19. At the level of the study: Collection of acute and convalescent COVID-19 samples took place in the United States, Italy and Spain. T cells, B-cell-depleted T cells, or PBMCs supplied cDNA or gDNA.

The CDR3 extends over 13 amino acids. V dropped 6 bases and J dropped 0 bases, with 5 bases sitting between them. Germline V gives CDR1 WNHNN, CDR2 SYGVQD (reference sequence). As handled by the study authors: From reference gene primer amplification, estimates of nucleated cell counts were derived. TCRdb's table, derived via immunoSEQ multiplex PCR, lists solely in-frame clones and lacks some. V and J calls and clone size are copied from that table; D and trimming were computed from the DNA. Found here are just over 60,000 clones, more than 60% of them singletons; the top ten hold roughly 18%. This sequence originates from a man between 60 and 75 years old with acute or convalescent COVID-19. The chain employs TRBV10-1 and TRBJ2-2, with unresolved D. Sequencing was performed on peripheral blood. The CDR3 sequence is CASRASNTGELFF. The CDR3 nucleotides are TGCGCCAGCAGGGCATCGAACACCGGGGAGCTGTTTTTT.